This record concerns one T cell receptor beta chain sequence. Its antigen is not known. CDR3 length equals 11 residues. V lost 0 bases and J lost 7, with 4 bases in between. Per germline, CDR1 DFQATT and CDR2 SNEGSKA (reference sequence). The source of the sample is a study of Graves' ophthalmopathy and Graves' hyperthyroidism. Findings and caveats of the study: Between ophthalmopathy and stable hyperthyroidism, a 13-signature model drew a separation with around 88% sensitivity and about 81% specificity. The authors also found most expanded thyroid clonotypes above 0.001 frequency in blood.

TCR beta CDR3 regions were amplified from RNA transcripts. HTBI primers were employed in first-round RT-PCR, then a second-round multiplex PCR followed. TCRdb re-analysed the multiplex PCR reads in MiXCR, keeping a single row per CDR3 protein. The repertoire includes 200,000 to 250,000 distinct CDR3 sequences, around 42% of them detected once, and around half sits in the top ten. The sequence came from an adult man with Graves' ophthalmopathy. Sequenced: peripheral blood. J is TRBJ1-3 and V is TRBV20-1; D gene unclear. The CDR3 sequence is CSARDVNTIYF. DNA for the CDR3: TGCAGTGCTAGAGATGTTAACACCATATATTTT.